This TCR beta chain was captured in a study of T cell responses to AZD1222 COVID-19 vaccine. Overall study results and limits: Two doses of AZD1222 preceded a rise in Spike-specific TCR breadth and depth. None of the repertoires were sampled until the peak T cell response had passed. Dominant CD4 TCR responses targeted spike regions 160-218 and 743-854. White British people made up most donors, females outnumbered males, and clonal diversity was possibly underestimated.

The germline gives CDR1 SGHAT, CDR2 FQNNGV. The CDR3 is made up of 15 amino acids. Trimming stripped 7 bases from V and 8 bases from J, with 20 bases between. As to this clone: What it recognizes is unknown.

Sequencing was performed with immunoSEQ multiplex PCR; in TCRdb, only in-frame clones are kept and a portion is missing. The sample comprises 150,000 to 200,000 clones, 85% to 95% of which are singletons, and 0.7% to 0.9% rests with the top ten. The chain carries TRBV11-2 and TRBJ1-4, with D hard to call. The sample was peripheral blood, taken on day 0 of AZD1222 vaccination. The origin of this receptor is an adult in good health. CDR3 in DNA: TGTGCCAGCACCTCCCACCGGGCGGAGCGGGAAAAACTGTTTTTT. Amino acid sequence: CASTSHRAEREKLFF.